One sample yielded the 8 T cell receptor beta chains listed below, sequenced in a study of T cells in pancreatic ductal adenocarcinoma. The selected patients with pancreatic ductal adenocarcinoma had surgery but no neoadjuvant therapy. Here immunoSEQ multiplex PCR was the method, and the copy in TCRdb shows in-frame clones only, minus some. This sample has around 100,000 clones, with roughly 96% found just once. Input material: PBMCs. The receptor source for this set is a human donor with pancreatic ductal adenocarcinoma.

V is TRBV11-2 and J is TRBJ1-2, with D possibly being TRBD1 (5 bases). Germline-derived CDR1 and CDR2 are SGHAT and FQNNGV. The CDR3 runs to 13 residues. V lost 4 bases and J 4 bases, leaving 10 bases between the germline ends. CDR3 in amino acids: CASSSQGLYGYTF. The CDR3 DNA is TGTGCCAGCAGCTCCCAGGGTCTCTATGGCTACACCTTC.

The CDR3 loop reads CASSFTGNEQFF. DNA for the CDR3: TGTGCCAGCAGTTTCACAGGCAATGAGCAGTTCTTC. The rearrangement joins TRBV27 to TRBJ2-1, with D perhaps TRBD1 (5 bases). The CDR3 totals 12 residues. The V end was cut by 3 bases, the J end by 6 bases, with 6 bases between. The germline V gene encodes CDR1 MNHEY and CDR2 SMNVEV (reference sequence).

The chain combines TRBV6-5 with TRBJ2-3, with TRBD2 identical over 7 bases. V dropped 6 bases and J dropped 6; count of bases not matched to a gene: 6. The CDR3 length is 13 residues. Germline V gene lookup returns CDR1 MNHEY and CDR2 SVGAGI. The CDR3 spells CASRPTSPDTQYF. The CDR3 DNA follows: TGTGCCAGCAGACCGACTAGCCCCGATACGCAGTATTTT.

A note on this clone: One end of the junction varies from germline; a read error may be responsible. In nucleotides, the CDR3 is TGTGCCAGCACTCTGGACAGGGATAATGTAAAACTGTTTTTT. Translating it yields CASTLDRDNVKLFF. The rearrangement uses TRBV28 and TRBJ1-4, with 8 positions matching TRBD1. Germline loops: CDR1 MDHEN, CDR2 SYDVKM. The CDR3 covers 14 residues.

The V and J genes are TRBV7-6 and TRBJ2-2; D is perhaps TRBD1 (6 bases). The CDR3 loop spans 15 amino acids. Germline V CDR1 and CDR2: SGHVS, FNYEAQ. V gave up 2 bases and J gave up 0 bases, with 7 bases separating them. CDR3 protein: CASSLRGSNTGELFF. The CDR3 bases are TGTGCCAGCAGCTTAAGGGGGTCGAACACCGGGGAGCTGTTTTTT.

The CDR3 reads CASSLSGIAGYTDTQYF. The CDR3, as DNA: TGTGCCAGCAGTCTCTCCGGTATAGCGGGATACACAGATACGCAGTATTTT. The rearrangement links TRBV28 to TRBJ2-3; TRBD2 matches at 8 bases. This CDR3 has 17 residues. From germline, CDR1 is MDHEN and CDR2 SYDVKM. With V trimmed by 5 bases and J by 2 bases, 12 bases remained unmatched.

V is TRBV19 and J is TRBJ1-2; maybe TRBD1 (6 bases). The CDR3 has 12 residues. Trimming took 7 bases from V and 4 from J, leaving 10 bases between them. Germline CDR1 reads LNHDA; CDR2 reads SQIVND (reference sequence). CDR3 in DNA: TGTGCCAGTAACAGGGACCCCTATGGCTACACCTTC. This gives the protein CASNRDPYGYTF. The full variable domain, its missing parts supplied by reference TRBV19 and TRBJ1-2, is DGGITQSPKYLFRKEGQNVTLSCEQNLNHDAMYWYRQDPGQGLRLIYYSQIVNDFQKGDIAEGYSVSREKKESFPLTVTSAQKNPTAFYLCASNRDPYGYTFGSGTRLTVV.

V and J are TRBV29-1 and TRBJ1-1; D ambiguous. Per the germline V gene, CDR1 is SQVTM and CDR2 is ANQGSEA. The CDR3 has 12 residues. Between the trimmed V and J ends, which lost 1 base and 8 bases, there was a span of 11 bases. CDR3 protein: CSVEGPRGEAFF. The CDR3 DNA reads TGCAGCGTTGAAGGACCACGCGGAGAAGCTTTCTTT.